A selection of T cell receptor beta chains follows, all from one sample in a study of CD8+CD57+ T cells in acquired aplastic anemia. Each CDR3 protein is one row after TCRdb ran MiXCR on the reads. The sample carries roughly 180,000 distinct CDR3 sequences, roughly 64% recorded once. The material sequenced was sorted CD4+, CD8+, or CD8+CD57+ T cells (not recorded which) from PBMCs. The receptors shown here come from a human donor with severe aplastic anemia or a healthy control (not recorded which). The CDR3 runs from the conserved cysteine through the conserved F or W. Each record gives: clone size, J gene, D gene, V gene, CDR3 length, CDR3 DNA, CDR3 protein. The D gene is left open where the match is weak. Clone size is stated in some rows and not others, as once, few, many or a class when expanded.

many	TRBJ2-5	TRBD2	TRBV7-3	15	TGTGCCAGCAGCTCGGCGCCTAGCGGGGGTGAGACCCAGTACTTC	CASSSAPSGGETQYF
-	TRBJ1-3	-	TRBV7-8	17	TGTGCCAGCAGCCCGGATCGTATTTTGAGGGCTGGAAACACCATATATTTT	CASSPDRILRAGNTIYF
-	TRBJ2-2	-	TRBV9	15	TGTGCCAGCAGCCCTCAGGGTTGGGGCACCGGGGAGCTGTTTTTT	CASSPQGWGTGELFF
-	TRBJ2-2	-	TRBV10-3	12	TGTGCCATCAGGCAGGGGACCGGGGAGCTGTTTTTT	CAIRQGTGELFF
many	TRBJ2-1	-	TRBV12-3/TRBV12-4	13	TGTGCCAGCAGTCCCTCCTTCACCGGTGAGCAGTTCTTC	CASSPSFTGEQFF
-	TRBJ2-7	TRBD2	TRBV7-2	15	TGTGCCAGCAGCTTCAGACTAGCGGGGGGCTACGAGCAGTACTTC	CASSFRLAGGYEQYF
-	TRBJ1-6	-	TRBV20-1	12	TGCAGTGCCCCGAATCGGAATTCACCCCTCCACTTT	CSAPNRNSPLHF
many	TRBJ2-1	TRBD2	TRBV11-2	15	TGTGCCAGCAGCTTAGACGGGGGGACGATCAATGAGCAGTTCTTC	CASSLDGGTINEQFF
many	TRBJ1-1	-	TRBV4-3	15	TGCGCCAGCAGCCAGGCCGGGTCCAAGAACACTGAAGCTTTCTTT	CASSQAGSKNTEAFF
many	TRBJ2-2	-	TRBV29-1	13	TGCAGCGCCCATGAGGGGGGCACCGGGGAGCTGTTTTTT	CSAHEGGTGELFF
-	TRBJ1-6	TRBD1	TRBV7-8	16	TGTGCCAGCAGCCGAGATGTCGGGACAGGGGATTCACCCCTCCACTTT	CASSRDVGTGDSPLHF
once	TRBJ1-5	-	TRBV29-1	15	TGCAGCGTTGAAGGGGGGCGGACCTACAATCAGCCCCAGCATTTT	CSVEGGRTYNQPQHF
once	TRBJ1-1	-	TRBV7-6	14	TGTGCCAGCAGCTATAACGCGGGTGACACTGAAGCTTTCTTT	CASSYNAGDTEAFF
few	TRBJ1-4	-	TRBV6-6	16	TGTGCCAGCAGTTACTCTGCGGGACCAACTAATGAAAAACTGTTTTTT	CASSYSAGPTNEKLFF
-	TRBJ2-7	-	TRBV10-2	14	TGCGCCAGCAGTGAGACAGGGCGCTCCTACGAGCAGTACTTC	CASSETGRSYEQYF
-	TRBJ2-7	-	TRBV29-1	12	TGCAGCGTTGTAGTCCGAGCCTACGAGCAGTACTTC	CSVVVRAYEQYF
-	TRBJ2-2	TRBD2	TRBV7-3	16	TGTGCCAGCAGCCCAGGACTAGCGGGGGACACCGGGGAGCTGTTTTTT	CASSPGLAGDTGELFF
-	TRBJ2-4	-	TRBV7-2	14	TGTGCCAGCAGCCCTCAGGTGGCAAGTGACATTCAGTACTTC	CASSPQVASDIQYF
-	TRBJ2-3	TRBD2	TRBV7-9	19	TGTGCCAGCAGCTTAGCACTAGCGGGGATCGGATCTAGCACAGATACGCAGTATTTT	CASSLALAGIGSSTDTQYF
-	TRBJ1-2	TRBD1	TRBV10-3	18	TGTGCCATCAGTAGGTCCGGGACAGGGGGGCAATCTAACTATGGCTACACCTTC	CAISRSGTGGQSNYGYTF
many	TRBJ1-1	-	TRBV4-3	14	TGCGCCAGCAGCCAAGAACGGCAGAACACTGAAGCTTTCTTT	CASSQERQNTEAFF
-	TRBJ1-4	-	TRBV5-4	16	TGTGCCAGCAGCTTGGATAAGGGTGCAACTAATGAAAAACTGTTTTTT	CASSLDKGATNEKLFF
-	TRBJ1-4	-	TRBV19	15	TGTGCCAGTACCTCATTACAGGCAACTAATGAAAAACTGTTTTTT	CASTSLQATNEKLFF
-	TRBJ1-1	-	TRBV7-9	11	TGTGCCAGCAGCGCCGGCTTTGAAGCTTTCTTT	CASSAGFEAFF
-	TRBJ2-7	TRBD1	TRBV7-9	14	TGCGCCAGCAGCTTGGACAGGGGGGCGGAAGAGCAGTACTTC	CASSLDRGAEEQYF
many	TRBJ1-1	TRBD1	TRBV7-3	12	TGTGCCAGCAGCCGGACAGGGGTTGAAGCTTTCTTT	CASSRTGVEAFF
many	TRBJ2-7	-	TRBV7-9	15	TGTGCCAGCAGCTTGGTAGGCGGATCTTCGGGGGAGCAGTACTTC	CASSLVGGSSGEQYF
once	TRBJ2-7	-	TRBV25-1	14	TGTGCCAGCTTGGACGGGGGTCCCCCCTACGAGCAGTACTTC	CASLDGGPPYEQYF
-	TRBJ1-1	TRBD1	TRBV20-1	12	TGCAGTGCCCGAGGGGGCGCAGGGACGACTTTCTTT	CSARGGAGTTFF
many	TRBJ2-7	-	TRBV14	14	TGTGCCAGCAGCCAAAGAGGGCTGGACGACGAGCAGTACTTC	CASSQRGLDDEQYF
-	TRBJ2-7	-	TRBV19	14	TGTGCCAGTAGTCCGGTGGCAGGGGTACACGAGCAGTACTTC	CASSPVAGVHEQYF
few	TRBJ2-5	-	TRBV7-6	17	TGTGCCAGCAGCTTAGGAGGTTCGGGGCTGGAGGGAGAGACCCAGTACTTC	CASSLGGSGLEGETQYF
many	TRBJ2-5	-	TRBV4-1	12	TGCGCCAGCAGCCAACCGGGGGAGACCCAGTACTTC	CASSQPGETQYF
many	TRBJ2-5	-	TRBV15	16	TGTGCCACCAGCAGGGAACAAGGGGCCTCCCAAGAGACCCAGTACTTC	CATSREQGASQETQYF
once	TRBJ1-1	-	TRBV12-3/TRBV12-4	12	TGTGCCAGCAGTTTCACAGGGAGTGAAGCTTTCTTT	CASSFTGSEAFF
-	TRBJ1-2	-	TRBV20-1	13	TGCAGGGGCCACGAGCGGGGGGGCTATGGCTACACCTTC	CRGHERGGYGYTF
many	TRBJ1-1	-	TRBV7-3	15	TGTGCCAGCAGCTTAATGGGCAGCTTGAACACTGAAGCTTTCTTT	CASSLMGSLNTEAFF
-	TRBJ2-1	TRBD2	TRBV20-1	13	TGCAGTGCTAGAGTTGCGGGGGGCAATGAGCAGTTCTTC	CSARVAGGNEQFF
many	TRBJ2-7	TRBD1	TRBV19	14	TGTGCCAGTAGTATAGGACAGGGGAGGTACGAGCAGTACTTC	CASSIGQGRYEQYF
-	TRBJ2-7	-	TRBV11-3	13	TGTGCCAGCAGCTTAGAGGGCACCTACGAGCAGTACTTC	CASSLEGTYEQYF
few	TRBJ1-3	-	TRBV15	15	TGTGCCACCAGCAGACAGGCCTACTCTGGAAACACCATATATTTT	CATSRQAYSGNTIYF
-	TRBJ2-5	-	TRBV11-2	15	TGTGCCAGCAGCCTTTGGACAGCTGGACAAGAGACCCAGTACTTC	CASSLWTAGQETQYF
-	TRBJ1-6	-	TRBV9	16	TGTGCCAGTAAGTACCCGATTAGGCAGAATAATTCACCCCTCCACTTT	CASKYPIRQNNSPLHF